The 4 T cell receptor beta chains below were found in one sample sequenced in a study of shared clonotypes between healthy human individuals. Libraries were prepared by immunoSEQ multiplex PCR; TCRdb keeps only in-frame clonotypes and omits some of them. Among 330,000 or so clones listed, more than 60% were seen once. Sequencing input: memory CD4+ T cells sorted from blood. Subset of the sample: CD45RA-negative fraction. The receptors were sampled from a man aged 25-45 years in good health.

CDR3 DNA sequence: TGTGCCAGCAGTCCCTCGGTGGTCTCAGGAGAAAAACTGTTTTTT. Residues: CASSPSVVSGEKLFF. V usage is TRBV28 and J usage is TRBJ1-4; no clear D. The V end was cut by 5 bases, the J end by 8 bases, with 18 bases between. The CDR3 extends over 15 amino acids. The V gene's germline CDR1 is MDHEN and CDR2 SYDVKM.

The chain recombines TRBV6-6 with TRBJ2-7, with a tentative D call TRBD2 (5 bases). There are 16 residues in the CDR3. Germline V CDR1 and CDR2: MNHNY, SVGAGI (reference sequence). V lost 5 bases to trimming and J lost 4 bases, with 21 bases between them. CDR3 amino acids: CASSLGLSGIQYEQYF. For the CDR3, the DNA is TGTGCCAGCAGTCTGGGCTTATCCGGGATACAATACGAGCAGTACTTC.

This sequence joins TRBV7-2 and TRBJ2-4; 11 bases are shared with TRBD1. The CDR3 runs to 15 residues. Germline assignment: CDR1 SGHTA and CDR2 FQGNSA. Germline trimming cut 1 base from V and 7 bases from J; bases unmatched to any gene: 3. The CDR3 here is CASSLGTGGANIQYF. The DNA of the CDR3 is TGTGCCAGCAGCTTAGGGACAGGGGGCGCGAACATTCAGTACTTC.

V usage is TRBV18 and J usage is TRBJ1-2; perhaps TRBD1 as D (6 bases). The ends were cut back, 2 bases at V and 2 bases at J, with 12 bases in the middle. CDR3 length equals 15 residues. Germline loops: CDR1 KGHSH, CDR2 LQKENI. The chain's CDR3 is CASSPTRQGNYGYTF. CDR3 nucleotides: TGTGCCAGCTCACCAACGCGGCAGGGGAACTATGGCTACACCTTC.